This paragraph reports one T cell receptor (beta chain). In the source study's methods: Nucleated cell number was recorded as an estimate derived from reference gene primer amplification. The data were produced by immunoSEQ multiplex PCR, yet TCRdb's version contains in-frame clones alone and is incomplete. V and J calls and clone size are as listed in that table; D and trimming were resolved from the DNA. The sample records about 60,000 clones, about 87% being singletons. The data originate from a study of blood T cell repertoires in COVID-19. Study summary: The study drew acute and convalescent COVID-19 samples from the United States, Italy and Spain. PBMCs, B-cell-depleted T cells, or T cells were the source of the cDNA or gDNA that made up the material.

The receptor's source is a human donor with active COVID-19. The donor label of this sample is uncertain. The sequencing input was peripheral blood.

CDR3 protein: CASSLSRDRFAEAFF. CDR3 DNA sequence: TGCGCCAGCAGCTTGTCAAGGGACAGGTTTGCTGAAGCTTTCTTT. This chain uses TRBV5-1 with TRBJ1-1; 8 bases line up with TRBD1. The CDR3 has 15 residues. The junction had 8 bases not matched to a gene; V was cut back by 1 base and J by 6 bases. The germline V gene has CDR1 SGHRS and CDR2 YFSETQ.